The 2 T cell receptor beta chains listed next were all sequenced from one sample in a study of post-analysis software for immune sequencing data. Study-wide results and caveats: TRBV segments more frequent in patients than in controls numbered five and included TRBV5-6, TRBV5-1 and TRBV20-1.

Tagging with unique molecular identifiers was a feature of the TCR beta cDNA libraries. TCRdb used MiXCR to reprocess the PCR reads, holding one entry per CDR3 protein. The sample lists roughly 620,000 distinct CDR3 sequences; 44% were seen once. Their recognized antigens are unknown. Sequencing was carried out using blood. The origin of the receptors is a girl between 10 and 17 years old with multiple sclerosis.

This clonotype appeared a few times. The chain links TRBV5-6 to TRBJ2-1; D not certain. CDR1 is SGHDT and CDR2 is YYEEEE in the germline V gene. This CDR3 spans 13 amino acids. The V end was cut by 0 bases, the J end by 6 bases, with 7 bases between. CDR3 amino acids: CASSLATGNEQFF. The CDR3 DNA reads as TGTGCCAGCAGCTTGGCGACGGGCAATGAGCAGTTCTTC.

This clonotype appeared a few times. Its ends do not fully match the called genes, so a read error is possible. The chain couples TRBV20-1 to TRBJ1-1; TRBD1 matches 7 bases. This CDR3 is 14 amino acids long. Germline CDR1 DFQATT, CDR2 SNEGSKA (reference sequence). Here the CDR3 reads CSASRTGLNTAAFF. In nucleotides, the CDR3 is TGCAGTGCTAGTAGGACAGGCCTGAACACTGCAGCTTTCTTT.